The present TCR beta chain was sequenced within a study of blood T cell repertoires in COVID-19. About the research overall: There were acute and convalescent COVID-19 samples, and they came from the United States, Italy and Spain. PBMCs, B-cell-depleted T cells, or T cells provided the cDNA or gDNA that made up the material.

Sequencing was performed with immunoSEQ multiplex PCR; in TCRdb, only in-frame clones are kept and a portion is missing. Here the sample spans about 170,000 clones, roughly 80% being singletons. Germline CDR1 and CDR2: MNHEY and SVGEGT. CDR3 length equals 13 residues. Trimming cost V 0 bases and J 6 bases, with 6 bases left between them. The chain combines TRBV6-2 or TRBV6-3 with TRBJ1-5, with D uncertain. Sequenced input: peripheral blood. This receptor was obtained from a man in his 70s with active or convalescent COVID-19. The CDR3 reads CASSYSGSQPQHF. The CDR3 DNA reads TGTGCCAGCAGTTACTCGGGGAGTCAGCCCCAGCATTTT.